The 23 T cell receptor beta chains in this list originate from one sample, sequenced in a study of cytomegalovirus exposure and HLA in healthy donors. The PCR used 60 Vbeta and 13 Jbeta primers. Libraries were prepared by immunoSEQ multiplex PCR; TCRdb keeps only in-frame clonotypes and omits some of them. The table records roughly 140,000 clones, 80% to 85% of them present only once. Sequencing was done on a sample of PBMCs. These receptors originate from a boy aged 2 to 10 in good health and CMV-seronegative.

In this sample, this clone turned up once. The chain joins TRBV30 to TRBJ1-1; 7 bases are a match to TRBD1. V lost 4 bases and J lost 8; bases outside the gene matches: 13. Per the germline V gene, CDR1 is GTSNPN and CDR2 is SVGIG (reference sequence). The CDR3 length is 14 residues. CDR3 region: CAWTGDRVRFEAFF. CDR3 bases: TGTGCCTGGACGGGCGACAGGGTAAGGTTCGAAGCTTTCTTT.

V and J are TRBV12-5 and TRBJ2-2; 8 positions agree with TRBD2. Trimming cost V 5 bases and J 0 bases; bases outside gene matches: 5. The germline CDR1 and CDR2 sequences are LGHNT and FRNRAP. The CDR3 spans 16 residues. CDR3 sequence reads: CASGERGGSNTGELFF. The CDR3, as DNA: TGTGCTAGTGGTGAACGGGGGGGATCGAACACCGGGGAGCTGTTTTTT.

The chain has TRBV7-9 and TRBJ2-4; 7 bases agree with TRBD1. After removal of 8 bases from V and 3 bases from J, the junction contained 10 bases not matched to a gene. The CDR3 consists of 15 residues. Germline CDR1 and CDR2: SEHNR and FQNEAQ (reference sequence). This CDR3 is CASLSLAGGKNIQYF. CDR3 nucleotides: TGTGCCAGCCTATCCCTGGCAGGGGGCAAAAACATTCAGTACTTC.

The rearrangement joins TRBV5-1 to TRBJ2-7; tentatively, D is TRBD1 (6 bases). Looked up from germline, CDR1 is SGHRS and CDR2 is YFSETQ. The CDR3 has 17 amino acids. Between the trimmed V and J ends, which lost 5 bases and 3 bases, there was a span of 24 bases. The CDR3 loop reads CASSPTIDRPRIYEQYF. CDR3 sequence (DNA): TGCGCCAGCAGTCCTACAATAGACAGGCCTAGAATCTACGAGCAGTACTTC.

V is TRBV2 and J is TRBJ1-2, with 8 bases identical to TRBD1. The V and J ends lost 6 bases and 4 bases, in that order; junction bases with no gene match: 13. The germline V gene encodes CDR1 SNHLY and CDR2 FYNNEI. This CDR3 spans 16 amino acids. CDR3 nucleotides: TGTGCCAGCAGGCGAAGACAGGGGAACTACGGCTATGGCTACACCTTC. Translation gives CASRRRQGNYGYGYTF.

The chain employs TRBV6-7 and TRBJ1-5, with D uncertain. TRBV6-7 is an open reading frame whose function is uncertain. The CDR3 is 15 residues long. With 0 bases removed from V and 3 bases from J, the gap between germline ends came to 9 bases. CDR3 nucleotides: TGTGCCAGCAGTTACTCTAGCCCTACCAATCAGCCCCAGCATTTT. This translates into CASSYSSPTNQPQHF.

CDR3 protein: CASSQEGPGQVQETQYF. As DNA, the CDR3 is TGCGCCAGCAGCCAAGAGGGCCCGGGACAGGTACAAGAGACCCAGTACTTC. The chain employs TRBV4-1 and TRBJ2-5; the match to TRBD1 covers 8 bases. Trimming cost V 0 bases and J 2 bases; bases outside gene matches: 8. Germline V gives CDR1 MGHRA, CDR2 YSYEKL. The CDR3 covers 17 residues.

CDR3 residues: CSVGAAGLAKNIQYF. The DNA for the CDR3 is TGCAGCGTTGGGGCAGCGGGGCTAGCCAAAAACATTCAGTACTTC. V is TRBV29-1 and J is TRBJ2-4; TRBD2 matches 7 bases. Germline trimming cut 4 bases from V and 0 bases from J; bases unmatched to any gene: 6. Per germline, CDR1 SQVTM and CDR2 ANQGSEA. The CDR3 contains 15 residues.

This chain connects TRBV6-1 to TRBJ2-7; possibly TRBD1 for D (6 bases). The germline V gene has CDR1 MNHNS and CDR2 SASEGT. The CDR3 runs 12 residues. Trimming cost V 5 bases and J 3 bases, with 8 bases left between them. In nucleotides, the CDR3 is TGTGCCAGCAGTTTGACAGGCTACGAGCAGTACTTC. Its protein is CASSLTGYEQYF.

The V gene is TRBV25-1, the J gene TRBJ2-1; 8 nucleotides line up with TRBD2. Germline values: CDR1 MGHDK, CDR2 SYGVNS. The CDR3 is made up of 17 amino acids. The trim removed 2 bases at V and 2 bases at J, leaving 8 bases unmatched. CDR3: CASSERTGTRAYNEQFF. The CDR3 region has the DNA TGTGCCAGCAGTGAAAGAACCGGGACTAGAGCCTACAATGAGCAGTTCTTC.

A remark on this clone: One end of the junction fails to match germline, which may point to a read error. The rearrangement joins TRBV7-9 to TRBJ2-1, with a possible D match to TRBD1 (5 bases). Germline V gene data show CDR1 as SEHNR and CDR2 as FQNEAQ (reference sequence). There are 12 residues in the CDR3. The CDR3 DNA reads as TGTTCCAGCAGCCCAGGGTACAATGAGCAGTTCTTC. It is translated as CSSSPGYNEQFF.

This clone was counted once. V is TRBV5-4 and J is TRBJ1-1; D gene uncertain. Trimming cost V 7 bases and J 4 bases, with 14 bases left between them. In germline, CDR1 is SGHNT, CDR2 YYREEE (reference sequence). The CDR3 loop spans 13 amino acids. CDR3 coding DNA: TGTGCCAGCTCAGCCGGGATGGGCACTGAAGCTTTCTTT. It is translated as CASSAGMGTEAFF.

The rearrangement joins TRBV11-2 to TRBJ1-3, with D possibly being TRBD1 (5 bases). This CDR3 spans 15 amino acids. In germline, CDR1 is SGHAT, CDR2 FQNNGV. V gave up 4 bases and J gave up 7 bases, with 17 bases separating them. As DNA, the CDR3 is TGTGCCAGCAGCTCCCCATCAGGCAGGGCGAACACCATATATTTT. Translation gives CASSSPSGRANTIYF.

V is TRBV19 and J is TRBJ2-5; D remains unclear. In germline, CDR1 is LNHDA, CDR2 SQIVND (reference sequence). V lost 2 bases and J lost 2, with 6 bases in between. The CDR3 is made up of 13 amino acids. CDR3 amino acids: CASSINGQETQYF. CDR3 coding DNA: TGTGCCAGTAGTATAAACGGTCAAGAGACCCAGTACTTC.

This clone was observed a few times. The rearrangement joins TRBV28 to TRBJ2-5; possibly TRBD1 for D (6 bases). V dropped 3 bases and J dropped 7 bases, with 9 bases sitting between them. Germline lookup yields CDR1 MDHEN and CDR2 SYDVKM. The CDR3 totals 12 residues. The CDR3 is CASSFRGGTQYF. CDR3 coding DNA: TGTGCCAGCAGTTTCAGGGGTGGGACCCAGTACTTC.

This clone was seen only once. V is TRBV4-1 and J is TRBJ1-3; D possibly corresponds to TRBD1 (6 bases). CDR1 is MGHRA, CDR2 YSYEKL, per germline. Trimming pared 1 base from V and 3 bases from J, leaving 13 bases between. The CDR3 sequence is 16 residues long. CDR3 coding DNA: TGCGCCAGCAGCCAAGGGACGACAGGTTTTGGAAACACCATATATTTT. It translates to CASSQGTTGFGNTIYF.

V is TRBV5-1 and J is TRBJ2-7, with 10 bases identical to TRBD1. Germline CDR1 is SGHRS and CDR2 is YFSETQ. Trimming took 4 bases from V and 3 from J; bases not matched to a gene: 10. The CDR3 covers 16 residues. CDR3 protein: CASSVPVGTGDYEQYF. In nucleotides, the CDR3 is TGCGCCAGCAGCGTCCCCGTCGGGACAGGGGACTACGAGCAGTACTTC.

About this clone itself: One junction end does not reproduce the germline sequence, and a read error may be involved. CDR3 loop: CSSSFGHRELEETQYF. The CDR3 nucleotides read TGTTCCAGCAGCTTCGGCCATCGGGAGTTAGAAGAGACCCAGTACTTC. The chain links TRBV7-9 to TRBJ2-5; D might be TRBD2 (6 bases). CDR1 and CDR2 from the germline V gene are SEHNR and FQNEAQ (reference sequence). The length of the CDR3 is 16 residues.

The gene calls are TRBV25-1 and TRBJ1-1, with D possibly TRBD1 on 6 matching bases. Germline values: CDR1 MGHDK, CDR2 SYGVNS. V shed 2 bases and J shed 8 bases, with 9 bases lying between them. The CDR3 runs 12 residues. The CDR3 DNA sequence: TGTGCCAGCAGTGAAATGACAGGCGAAGCTTTCTTT. Translation: CASSEMTGEAFF.

This clone has just one count. V and J are TRBV29-1 and TRBJ1-2; D is unresolved. Germline CDR1 reads SQVTM; CDR2 reads ANQGSEA. Trimming pared 6 bases from V and 4 bases from J, leaving 12 bases between. This CDR3 spans 12 amino acids. The CDR3 reads CSVAGVRYGYTF. For the CDR3, the DNA is TGCAGCGTCGCCGGAGTGCGCTATGGCTACACCTTC.

Concerning this clone itself: As the CDR3 is not closed by the conserved phenylalanine or tryptophan, this likely results from a read error. This sequence joins TRBV10-1 and TRBJ2-7; no firm D call. Between the trimmed V and J ends, which lost 4 bases and 0 bases, there was a span of 7 bases. The CDR3 consists of 13 residues. Germline CDR1 and CDR2: WNHNN and SYGVQD (reference sequence). DNA of the CDR3: TGCGCCAGCAGTGCCGCGGACTCCTACGAGCAGTACTCC. Its translation: CASSAADSYEQYS.

The V and J genes are TRBV7-2 and TRBJ2-6; D call uncertain. Germline CDR1 and CDR2: SGHTA and FQGNSA. Trimming pared 5 bases from V and 0 bases from J, leaving 11 bases between. This CDR3 is 16 amino acids long. CDR3 sequence (DNA): TGTGCCAGCAGCCCCGCCCAGTCCTCTGGGGCCAACGTCCTGACTTTC. It encodes CASSPAQSSGANVLTF.

The chain recombines TRBV6-6 with TRBJ2-1; TRBD2 matches at 10 bases. The CDR3 runs to 15 residues. Germline V CDR1 and CDR2: MNHNY, SVGAGI (reference sequence). V trimming: 6 bases; J trimming: 3 bases; junction bases outside the gene matches: 5. The CDR3 DNA reads as TGTGCCAGCAGCTCGGGACTAGCGTTCTACAATGAGCAGTTCTTC. Its translation: CASSSGLAFYNEQFF.